Listed below are T cell receptor beta chains from one sample, sequenced in a study of immune cell composition in non-small cell lung cancer. TCRdb's copy holds only in-frame clones and misses some; the assay was immunoSEQ multiplex PCR. The data contain around 6,600 clones, about 79% of them singletons. The specimen was non-adjacent lung tissue. The receptors derive from a human donor with non-small cell lung cancer. Both conserved end residues are part of each CDR3. Each record gives: J gene, V gene, D gene, clone size, CDR3 protein, CDR3 DNA. A D gene is named only where the DNA matches it firmly. Clone size is not always given. Where it is, it says once, few, many or a class for expanded clones.

TRBJ2-2	TRBV5-1	TRBD2	few	CASSGTSGVGGTGELFF	TGCGCCAGCAGCGGGACTAGCGGGGTCGGCGGCACCGGGGAGCTGTTTTTT
TRBJ1-2	TRBV16	TRBD1	once	CASSQSSGQGYGYTF	TGTGCCAGCAGCCAATCTTCCGGACAGGGGTATGGCTACACCTTC
TRBJ2-7	TRBV5-1	TRBD2	NA	CASSFGSGGTFYEQYF	TGCGCCAGCAGCTTCGGCAGCGGGGGGACCTTCTACGAGCAGTACTTC
TRBJ1-5	TRBV27	NA	medium-sized	CASSQREYQPQHF	TGTGCCAGCAGTCAACGGGAGTATCAGCCCCAGCATTTT
TRBJ1-1	TRBV13	NA	NA	CASSLVRWQGIFTEAFF	TGTGCCAGCAGCTTAGTCAGGTGGCAGGGCATATTCACTGAAGCTTTCTTT
TRBJ2-3	TRBV5-1	TRBD1	medium-sized	CASSLEQGNTDTQYF	TGCGCCAGCAGCTTGGAACAGGGGAACACAGATACGCAGTATTTT
TRBJ1-5	TRBV18	TRBD1	NA	CASSPGQGNQPQHF	TGTGCCAGCTCACCGGGACAGGGCAATCAGCCCCAGCATTTT
TRBJ2-1	TRBV11-2	NA	NA	CASSRDRNEQFF	TGTGCCAGCAGCCGAGACAGAAATGAGCAGTTCTTC
TRBJ1-1	TRBV18	TRBD1	few	CASSPQGANTEAFF	TGTGCCAGCTCACCCCAGGGGGCGAACACTGAAGCTTTCTTT
TRBJ2-2	TRBV18	NA	NA	CASSLRTANTGELFF	TGTGCCAGCTCACTCCGTACAGCGAACACCGGGGAGCTGTTTTTT
TRBJ1-4	TRBV5-6	NA	NA	CASSLWNSEKLFF	TGTGCCAGCAGCCTATGGAACAGTGAAAAACTGTTTTTT
TRBJ2-7	TRBV7-9	TRBD2	NA	CASSPRTSGGEQYF	TGTGCCAGCAGCCCCCGGACTAGCGGGGGCGAGCAGTACTTC
TRBJ2-3	TRBV28	TRBD2	NA	CASSNFLAGDGTDTQYF	TGTGCCAGCAGCAACTTCCTAGCGGGAGACGGCACAGATACGCAGTATTTT
TRBJ2-3	TRBV19	NA	NA	CASRNRGRSTDTQYF	TGTGCCAGCCGCAATCGGGGGAGAAGCACAGATACGCAGTATTTT
TRBJ2-2	TRBV6-1	NA	NA	CASTGDRMNTGELFF	TGTGCCAGCACGGGGGATAGAATGAACACCGGGGAGCTGTTTTTT
TRBJ2-1	TRBV6-1	TRBD1	once	CASSDPDRYNEQFF	TGTGCCAGCAGTGATCCGGACAGGTACAATGAGCAGTTCTTC
TRBJ1-1	TRBV29-1	NA	once	CSVELAPGAEAFF	TGCAGCGTTGAGTTGGCCCCCGGGGCTGAAGCTTTCTTT
TRBJ1-2	TRBV6-5	NA	NA	CASSSQGYGYTF	TGTGCCAGCAGTTCACAGGGCTATGGCTACACCTTC
TRBJ2-7	TRBV5-1	TRBD2	NA	CASSSSGRGYEQYF	TGCGCCAGCAGTAGTAGCGGGAGGGGCTACGAGCAGTACTTC
TRBJ2-7	TRBV13	NA	once	CASSFSPFPAYEQYF	TGTGCCAGCAGCTTTTCCCCTTTCCCAGCCTACGAGCAGTACTTC
TRBJ1-5	TRBV28	NA	NA	CASRSTRVGQPQHF	TGTGCCAGCAGGAGTACGAGGGTGGGTCAGCCCCAGCATTTT
TRBJ2-7	TRBV6-5	NA	once	CASSYDLQVYEQYF	TGTGCCAGCAGTTACGACCTCCAGGTGTACGAGCAGTACTTC
TRBJ2-3	TRBV7-2	TRBD2	NA	CASSLNPGTTGNTQYF	TGTGCCAGCAGCCTAAACCCCGGGACTACCGGAAATACGCAGTATTTT
TRBJ1-1	TRBV4-1	NA	NA	CASSQGYQEFTEAFF	TGCGCCAGCAGCCAAGGATACCAGGAATTCACTGAAGCTTTCTTT
TRBJ1-2	TRBV4-1	NA	NA	CASSQDGGRENYGYTF	TGCGCCAGCAGCCAAGATGGAGGGAGGGAGAACTATGGCTACACCTTC
TRBJ2-1	TRBV30	NA	NA	CAWSDNRLNEQFF	TGTGCCTGGAGTGACAATCGACTCAATGAGCAGTTCTTC
TRBJ1-2	TRBV27	NA	NA	CASSLSSSTGGYGYTF	TGTGCCAGCAGTTTATCTTCGTCGACCGGAGGATATGGCTACACCTTC
TRBJ1-5	TRBV2	NA	NA	CASTSGGSGQPQHF	TGTGCCAGCACCTCGGGGGGGTCGGGGCAGCCCCAGCATTTT
TRBJ1-1	TRBV6-5	NA	NA	CASSYSNRRNTEAFF	TGTGCCAGCAGTTACTCGAACAGGAGGAACACTGAAGCTTTCTTT
TRBJ1-2	TRBV27	TRBD1	NA	CASAPLTPGQGARGYTF	TGTGCCAGCGCCCCACTCACCCCGGGACAGGGGGCGAGGGGCTACACCTTC
TRBJ2-5	TRBV23-1	TRBD1	NA	CASRPGGLYQETQYF	TGCGCCAGCAGGCCAGGGGGCCTGTACCAAGAGACCCAGTACTTC
TRBJ1-2	TRBV5-4	NA	NA	CASSFHPGRAYGYTF	TGTGCCAGCAGCTTTCACCCGGGCAGGGCTTATGGCTACACCTTC
TRBJ2-7	TRBV2	NA	few	CASRPGFSRHYEQYF	TGTGCCAGCAGGCCGGGATTCTCTCGACACTACGAGCAGTACTTC
TRBJ2-7	TRBV4-2	TRBD1	few	CASSQDGQGAGYEQYF	TGTGCCAGCAGCCAAGACGGACAGGGGGCTGGCTACGAGCAGTACTTC
TRBJ2-1	TRBV15	TRBD2	NA	CATSRGTLAALLDEQFF	TGTGCCACCAGCAGAGGGACACTAGCGGCCCTTTTGGATGAGCAGTTCTTC
TRBJ1-5	TRBV27	NA	NA	CASSGGGNQPQHF	TGTGCCAGCAGTGGAGGGGGCAATCAGCCCCAGCATTTT
TRBJ2-1	TRBV7-3	TRBD2	once	CASSPLGTSNEQFF	TGTGCCAGCAGCCCACTTGGGACTAGCAATGAGCAGTTCTTC
TRBJ2-2	TRBV9	TRBD2	large	CASSFSSGSGGELFF	TGTGCCAGCAGCTTCAGTAGCGGGAGCGGCGGGGAGCTGTTTTTT
TRBJ1-1	TRBV7-9	TRBD1	NA	CASSWDRGLGTEAFF	TGTGCCAGCAGCTGGGACAGGGGGCTAGGTACTGAAGCTTTCTTT
TRBJ1-2	TRBV11-1	TRBD1	NA	CASKYRQGDGYTF	TGTGCCAGCAAATATCGACAGGGGGACGGCTACACCTTC
TRBJ1-1	TRBV10-3	NA	few	CAISAIGGTEAFF	TGTGCCATCAGCGCGATTGGTGGCACTGAAGCTTTCTTT
TRBJ2-7	TRBV5-6	NA	NA	CASSFGQNYEQYF	TGTGCCAGCAGCTTTGGACAGAACTACGAGCAGTACTTC
TRBJ1-1	TRBV5-1	NA	NA	CASSLATLNTEAFF	TGCGCCAGCAGCTTGGCTACCCTGAACACTGAAGCTTTCTTT
TRBJ2-2	TRBV14	TRBD2	NA	CASSRASGMTTGELFF	TGTGCCAGCAGCCGGGCTAGCGGGATGACCACCGGGGAGCTGTTTTTT
TRBJ2-7	TRBV11-3	TRBD1	NA	CASSSRDSYEQYF	TGTGCCAGCAGCTCGAGGGACAGCTACGAGCAGTACTTC
TRBJ2-5	TRBV19	TRBD1	NA	CASKARGQESETQYF	TGTGCCAGTAAGGCAAGGGGGCAGGAATCAGAGACCCAGTACTTC
TRBJ1-1	TRBV11-3	TRBD1	NA	CASSLGQGAVNTEAFF	TGTGCCAGCAGCTTAGGGCAGGGGGCGGTTAACACTGAAGCTTTCTTT
TRBJ2-7	TRBV28	NA	once	CAISSGTPYEQYF	TGTGCCATTTCGAGCGGAACCCCCTACGAGCAGTACTTC
TRBJ1-1	TRBV7-2	TRBD1	NA	CASSDSTGDGLKAFF	TGTGCCAGCAGCGACTCGACAGGGGACGGGTTGAAAGCTTTCTTT
TRBJ1-5	TRBV7-8	TRBD1	NA	CASSLGQGPSQPQHF	TGTGCCAGCAGCTTAGGACAGGGACCGTCCCAGCCCCAGCATTTT
TRBJ2-7	TRBV4-3	NA	NA	CASSQTELQGDGSCEQYF	TGCGCCAGCAGCCAGACGGAACTACAGGGAGACGGATCCTGCGAGCAGTACTTC
TRBJ2-1	TRBV15	TRBD2	NA	CATTGTRSREQFF	TGTGCCACCACTGGGACTAGATCAAGGGAGCAGTTCTTC
TRBJ2-3	TRBV19	NA	NA	CASSIGGRRQFTDTQYF	TGTGCCAGTAGTATAGGTGGCAGGCGCCAATTCACAGATACGCAGTATTTT
TRBJ2-7	TRBV6-6	NA	NA	CASSYPLHYEQYF	TGTGCCAGCAGTTACCCGTTACATTACGAGCAGTACTTC